This T cell receptor beta chain was sequenced during a study of T cell responses to AZD1222 COVID-19 vaccine. The overall study: Pooled in the analysis were second doses at about 4 or about 12 weeks. Study-level results: The CD4 TCRs associated with vaccination extended across spike and predominated at 160-218 and 743-854. A rise in Spike-specific TCR breadth and depth followed two AZD1222 doses. Clonal diversity was possibly underestimated, and the donors were mostly white British, with more females.

Assay: immunoSEQ multiplex PCR; the TCRdb copy retains only in-frame clones and omits some. The table lists 130,000 to 150,000 clones, approximately 89% of them singletons. Concerning this clone: The antigen remains unidentified.

V was trimmed by 3 bases and J by 0 bases, leaving 12 bases between them. The CDR3 covers 15 residues. The V gene's germline CDR1 is SGHRS and CDR2 YFSETQ. This specimen consisted of peripheral blood, obtained on day 0 of AZD1222 vaccination. The V gene is TRBV5-1, the J gene TRBJ1-2; no firm D call. The receptor comes from an adult in good health. CDR3 coding DNA: TGCGCCAGCAGCTCGGGATTACCAGCTAACTATGGCTACACCTTC. Translation gives CASSSGLPANYGYTF.